What follows are 15 T cell receptor beta chains derived from one specimen sequenced in a study of blood T cells in healthy people across ages. The authors ran a second PCR of 7 to 11 cycles using a sample-barcoded 5' primer and a J-beta primer mix. In TCRdb, the 5' RACE reads were re-called with MiXCR into one record per CDR3 protein. The data contain about 1.5 million distinct CDR3 sequences, around 39% of them singletons. Input material: blood. All receptors come from a woman younger than 35 in good health.

The chain uses TRBV21-1 and TRBJ2-7; TRBD1 reflects the table's D call only, with no check against the DNA. TRBV21-1 counts as a pseudogene. The CDR3 totals 17 residues. The CDR3 bases are TGTGCCAGCAGCAAATTGGGGGGAGGGGGCCAATCCTACGAGCAGTACTTC. This gives the protein CASSKLGGGGQSYEQYF.

This chain joins TRBV20-1 and TRBJ2-1; the match to TRBD1 covers 9 bases. Trimming took 7 bases from V and 4 from J; bases not matched to a gene: 8. The CDR3 contains 14 residues. CDR1 DFQATT and CDR2 SNEGSKA come from the germline V gene (reference sequence). CDR3 region: CSDRTGDIYNEQFF. CDR3 coding DNA: TGCAGTGATAGGACAGGGGATATATACAATGAGCAGTTCTTC.

The chain couples TRBV7-9 to TRBJ2-5, with 8 nucleotides matching TRBD1. Trimming removed 7 bases from V and 11 bases from J; junction bases left unmatched: 24. From germline, CDR1 is SEHNR and CDR2 FQNEAQ (reference sequence). The CDR3 is 17 amino acids. The CDR3 region has the DNA TGTGCCAGCATCTCTCTCGTAGACAGGGGACGGCTCAATGAGCAGTACTTC. This encodes CASISLVDRGRLNEQYF.

V and J are TRBV29-1 and TRBJ1-3; the match to TRBD1 covers 11 bases. J lost 6 bases, V lost 5 bases, and 6 bases had no gene match. The CDR3 length is 14 residues. Per germline, CDR1 SQVTM and CDR2 ANQGSEA. In nucleotides, the CDR3 is TGCAGCGTTTTGGGACAGGGGGAAGAAAACACCATATATTTT. It is translated as CSVLGQGEENTIYF.

The genes are TRBV5-1 and TRBJ2-1; D is possibly TRBD1 (6 bases). CDR1 is SGHRS and CDR2 is YFSETQ in the germline V gene. Trimming cost V 0 bases and J 9 bases, with 16 bases left between them. This CDR3 is built from 15 residues. The CDR3 protein is CASSLVWQGTGEQFF. The DNA for the CDR3 is TGCGCCAGCAGCTTGGTATGGCAGGGGACGGGTGAGCAGTTCTTC.

In this sample, this clonotype turned up a few times. The V and J genes are TRBV20-1 and TRBJ1-5; TRBD1 matches at 8 bases. The junction had 7 bases not matched to a gene; V was cut back by 3 bases and J by 3 bases. Germline values: CDR1 DFQATT, CDR2 SNEGSKA (reference sequence). This CDR3 has 15 residues. The CDR3, as DNA: TGCAGTGCTAGTGGACAGGGCTCCCCCAATCAGCCCCAGCATTTT. Protein: CSASGQGSPNQPQHF.

This clonotype showed up just a few times. The chain has TRBV6-6 and TRBJ1-2; perhaps TRBD1 as D (5 bases). From germline, CDR1 is MNHNY and CDR2 SVGAGI (reference sequence). The CDR3 contains 15 residues. The V end was cut by 5 bases, the J end by 3 bases, with 16 bases between. CDR3 sequence reads: CASSLAVGPYYGYTF. CDR3 nucleotides: TGTGCCAGCAGTCTCGCCGTGGGGCCTTACTATGGCTACACCTTC.

This chain joins TRBV7-2 and TRBJ1-2, with D uncertain. CDR3 length: 13 amino acids. The germline V gene has CDR1 SGHTA and CDR2 FQGNSA. V was shortened by 0 bases and J by 8 bases, with 10 bases between the two germline ends. CDR3 bases: TGTGCCAGCAGCTTAGCCCTGGGGAAAGGCTACACCTTC. Protein: CASSLALGKGYTF.

The chain uses TRBV25-1 and TRBJ2-5, with TRBD1 as a possible D gene (6 bases). Trimming removed 3 bases from V and 11 bases from J, with 22 bases in between. The CDR3 consists of 15 residues. Germline values: CDR1 MGHDK, CDR2 SYGVNS. The CDR3 nucleotides are TGTGCCAGCAGTGAGCAAAGTCAGGGGAACAATGAGCAGTACTTC. This translates into CASSEQSQGNNEQYF.

This chain connects TRBV3-1 to TRBJ2-1; D may be TRBD1 or TRBD2 (5 bases each). CDR1 is LGHDT, CDR2 YNNKEL, per germline (reference sequence). Trimming took off 0 bases at V and 10 bases at J, with 16 bases between the two ends. The CDR3 has 15 residues. CDR3 bases: TGTGCCAGCAGCCAAGATTGGGTTTCTGAGGGGGAGCAGTTCTTC. Its translation is CASSQDWVSEGEQFF.

This clonotype was counted only a few times. This rearrangement joins TRBV29-1 to TRBJ1-1; D is uncertain. Trimming removed 7 bases from V and 1 base from J, with 10 bases in between. Germline CDR1 reads SQVTM; CDR2 reads ANQGSEA. This CDR3 region has 12 residues. This CDR3 is CSAGPRNTEAFF. In DNA, the CDR3 is TGCAGCGCCGGGCCACGGAACACTGAAGCTTTCTTT.

The table lists this clonotype with a few counts. This rearrangement joins TRBV7-9 to TRBJ2-1; D perhaps matches TRBD2 (5 bases). This CDR3 has 13 residues. Between the trimmed V and J ends, which lost 3 bases and 9 bases, there was a span of 12 bases. The V gene's germline CDR1 is SEHNR and CDR2 FQNEAQ (reference sequence). The CDR3 nucleotides read TGTGCCAGCAGCTTGGGAGTGTCAGGTGAGCAGTTCTTC. This gives the protein CASSLGVSGEQFF.

The CDR3 DNA is TGTGCCAGCAGTCCACTAGCGGGGGGGTTATACAATGAGCAGTTCTTC. It translates to CASSPLAGGLYNEQFF. This chain joins TRBV27 and TRBJ2-1; 13 bases agree with TRBD2. With 5 bases clipped from V and 4 bases from J, the junction kept 5 bases outside the gene matches. Looked up from germline, CDR1 is MNHEY and CDR2 is SMNVEV (reference sequence). The CDR3 length is 16 residues.

The chain uses TRBV16 and TRBJ1-2; the D is unclear. The CDR3 spans 15 residues. Per the germline V gene, CDR1 is KGHSY and CDR2 is FQNENV. V lost 2 bases and J 4 bases, leaving 14 bases between the germline ends. The CDR3 sequence is CASSQNLGQFYGYTF. CDR3 nucleotides: TGTGCCAGCAGCCAAAATCTTGGGCAGTTCTATGGCTACACCTTC. Full variable domain (missing parts from reference TRBV16 and TRBJ1-2): GEEVAQTPKHLVRGEGQKAKLYCAPIKGHSYVFWYQQVLKNEFKFLISFQNENVFDETGMPKERFSAKCLPNSPCSLEIQATKLEDSAVYFCASSQNLGQFYGYTFGSGTRLTVV.

The gene calls are TRBV6-5 and TRBJ1-1; D not resolved. Germline V gives CDR1 MNHEY, CDR2 SVGAGI. The CDR3 runs 14 residues. The V and J ends lost 6 bases and 4 bases respectively, with 15 bases between them. The CDR3 DNA reads TGTGCCAGCAGCCCCGTTAGGCTGACCACTGAAGCTTTCTTT. Its protein product is CASSPVRLTTEAFF.